A single sample is the source of the 14 T cell receptor beta chains below, sequenced in a study of T cell responses to AZD1222 COVID-19 vaccine. Profiling relied on immunoSEQ multiplex PCR, and the TCRdb table lists in-frame clones only, not all of them. The sample includes 150,000 to 200,000 clones, over 90% of them seen just once. The material was peripheral blood, obtained on day 0 of AZD1222 vaccination. These receptors all come from an adult in good health.

This chain links TRBV3-1 (or the pseudogene TRBV3-2) with TRBJ1-1; 8 bases align to TRBD1. J gave up 10 bases and V 1 base, and 11 bases lay outside the gene matches. CDR3 size: 15 residues. Germline V gene lookup returns CDR1 LGHDT and CDR2 YNNKEL (reference sequence). CDR3 DNA sequence: TGTGCCAGCAGCCAAGTTTTACAAACTGGACAGGGAGCTTTCTTT. It specifies CASSQVLQTGQGAFF.

The chain recombines TRBV12-3 or TRBV12-4 with TRBJ2-7; 7 bases are a match to TRBD2. There are 13 residues in the CDR3. Losses at the gene ends were 3 bases for V and 4 bases for J; bases not matched to a gene: 3. The CDR3, as DNA: TGTGCCAGCAGTTTTGGGGAGGGATACGAGCAGTACTTC. This sequence encodes CASSFGEGYEQYF.

V usage is TRBV9 and J usage is TRBJ1-1; D ambiguous. From germline, CDR1 is SGDLS and CDR2 YYNGEE. This CDR3 spans 15 amino acids. V shed 0 bases and J shed 1 base, with 10 bases lying between them. The CDR3: CASSVGRSSNTEAFF. Written as DNA, the CDR3 is TGTGCCAGCAGCGTAGGACGGTCTTCGAACACTGAAGCTTTCTTT.

This rearrangement joins TRBV7-6 to TRBJ2-7; D perhaps matches TRBD2 (5 bases). CDR3 length: 12 residues. Germline assignment: CDR1 SGHVS and CDR2 FNYEAQ. V shed 5 bases and J shed 5 bases, with 10 bases lying between them. The chain's CDR3 is CASSPSFHEQYF. The CDR3 DNA is TGTGCCAGCAGCCCTAGCTTCCACGAGCAGTACTTC.

The chain combines TRBV27 with TRBJ1-1; D is ambiguous. With 2 bases removed from V and 1 base from J, the gap between germline ends came to 8 bases. This CDR3 region has 14 residues. The germline V gene has CDR1 MNHEY and CDR2 SMNVEV (reference sequence). The CDR3 DNA is TGTGCCAGCAGTTTAAGGGCGGGGAACACTGAAGCTTTCTTT. This encodes CASSLRAGNTEAFF.

Only one count was recorded for this clone. V is TRBV7-8 and J is TRBJ1-1; D gene ambiguous. This CDR3 contains 13 residues. Germline V lookup: CDR1 SGHVS, CDR2 FQNEAQ. With 5 bases removed from V and 2 bases from J, the gap between germline ends came to 9 bases. DNA of the CDR3: TGTGCCAGCAGCCAAAACAGAAACACTGAAGCTTTCTTT. It yields the protein CASSQNRNTEAFF.

V usage is TRBV5-1 and J usage is TRBJ1-2; a weak D match, TRBD1 (6 bases). The CDR3 is made up of 16 amino acids. Between the trimmed V and J ends, which lost 4 bases and 0 bases, there was a span of 16 bases. Per germline, CDR1 SGHRS and CDR2 YFSETQ. CDR3 residues: CASSPGQPGANYGYTF. CDR3 coding DNA: TGCGCCAGCAGCCCAGGACAGCCCGGAGCTAACTATGGCTACACCTTC.

The chain uses TRBV6-5 and TRBJ1-4, with D possibly TRBD1 on 6 matching bases. The CDR3 consists of 15 residues. V was cut by 4 bases and J by 5 bases, with 14 bases left in between. Germline CDR1 and CDR2: MNHEY and SVGAGI. The CDR3 region is CASSSWAGENEKLFF. The CDR3 DNA is TGTGCCAGCAGTTCGTGGGCAGGGGAAAATGAAAAACTGTTTTTT.

This clone has more than one count but fewer than ten. The gene calls are TRBV4-1 and TRBJ1-1; D remains unclear. This CDR3 has 14 amino acids. V was pared by 0 bases and J by 4 bases, with 9 bases between. The germline V gene has CDR1 MGHRA and CDR2 YSYEKL. CDR3 DNA sequence: TGCGCCAGCAGCCAAGAGCCGCTGGGCACTGAAGCTTTCTTT. It specifies CASSQEPLGTEAFF.

In this sample, this clone turned up once. V is TRBV5-1 and J is TRBJ1-1; TRBD1 is a possible D gene (5 bases). Germline CDR1 is SGHRS and CDR2 is YFSETQ. V gave up 0 bases and J gave up 7 bases, with 13 bases separating them. This CDR3 is 14 amino acids long. CDR3 sequence: CASSLDAGLNEAFF. The DNA for the CDR3 is TGCGCCAGCAGCTTGGACGCAGGGCTTAATGAAGCTTTCTTT.

The rearrangement joins TRBV7-2 to TRBJ1-5, with 7 nucleotides matching TRBD1. Germline trimming cut 4 bases from V and 10 bases from J; bases unmatched to any gene: 13. The CDR3 is made up of 15 amino acids. Germline assignment: CDR1 SGHTA and CDR2 FQGNSA. In DNA, the CDR3 is TGTGCCAGCAGCTCGGGACAGCGAAATAATGTTCCCCAGCATTTT. Translated: CASSSGQRNNVPQHF.

The genes are TRBV19 and TRBJ2-1; 8 bases map to TRBD1. The CDR3 spans 19 residues. J gave up 5 bases and V 3 bases, and 18 bases lay outside the gene matches. Per germline, CDR1 LNHDA and CDR2 SQIVND (reference sequence). Here the CDR3 reads CASSITGDRIPWGNNEQFF. DNA for the CDR3: TGTGCCAGTAGTATTACCGGGGACAGGATCCCATGGGGGAACAATGAGCAGTTCTTC.

The rearrangement links TRBV25-1 to TRBJ1-1; 7 bases line up with TRBD1. Germline CDR1 is MGHDK and CDR2 is SYGVNS. The CDR3 covers 14 residues. J lost 6 bases, V lost 2 bases, and 6 bases had no gene match. CDR3 bases: TGTGCCAGCAGTGAAGGACAGGCGGGCGCTGAAGCTTTCTTT. The encoded protein is CASSEGQAGAEAFF.

The gene calls are TRBV2 and TRBJ2-2; unclear D gene. Trimming removed 4 bases from V and 3 bases from J, with 6 bases in between. The CDR3 is made up of 13 amino acids. Germline CDR1 SNHLY, CDR2 FYNNEI. The CDR3 region is CASSGDYTGELFF. For the CDR3, the DNA is TGTGCCAGCAGTGGTGACTACACCGGGGAGCTGTTTTTT.